This T cell receptor (beta chain) was obtained from a study of pediatric ulcerative colitis (dated by TCRdb to the late 2010s). Study-level background: Of the ulcerative colitis patients, about 7 had pancolitis and two had left-sided colitis, and histology in every patient was consistent with ulcerative colitis. From eight or nine newly diagnosed, treatment-naive pediatric ulcerative colitis patients and a handful of non-IBD control children, paired blood and rectal samples were collected. The Pediatric Ulcerative Colitis Activity Index classified a couple of patients as having mild disease, several as having moderate disease and three as having acute severe colitis.

The CDR3, from cysteine to phenylalanine, totals 15 residues. The entry retains the CDR3 DNA only, 45 bases that are in frame from base 1. The germline V gene (reference sequence) gives CDR1 as SGHNT and CDR2 as YYREEE. Here V drops 4 bases and J drops 6 bases, and the junction holds 7 bases not matched to any gene. Points on this clone: Its antigen specificity is not known. No qualities accompany the bases; no much larger clone lies one base away.

The full study reports these points: Because the repertoires came from total lymphocyte DNA, rare subsets such as regulatory T cells may have patterns that are not reflected. The healthy control group was small, consisting of only a handful of individuals. Blood-derived T cells may have been included in rectal pinch biopsies, especially in patients with overt colitis. Autologous blood-rectal clonal overlap was significantly higher in ulcerative colitis patients than in controls, suggesting increased T cell trafficking to inflamed tissue. A couple of rectal CDR3 clonotypes turned up in every ulcerative colitis patient but in none of the controls. Rectal repertoire features separated controls, mild-moderate and acute severe colitis patients; acute severe colitis showed reduced rectal diversity due to clonal expansions. For technical reasons, the blood samples of a couple of patients yielded substantially fewer templates, so those samples were excluded from the blood-rectal overlap analysis.

Rearranged CDR3 beta regions were amplified from genomic DNA with multiplex V and J primers using the immunoSEQ TRB Survey service. To keep depth equal across samples, survey-level sequencing depth of up to 500,000 reads per sample was applied. The libraries were purified, combined into pools and sequenced with Illumina technology. In the original analysis: immunoSEQ online tools were used for productive clonality, sample overlap, pairwise scatters, CDR3 beta length, V/D/J gene usage and productiveness. Calculated diversity was defined as the number of unique rearrangements divided by total templates, multiplied by 100, and Shannon and Simpson indices were computed as well. Z-score normalized data were analyzed by principal component analysis with the R prcomp function and the ggbiplot package. Morisita's index was used to quantify blood-rectal clonal overlap within each subject. Entries here come from immuneACCESS through TCRdb and include only in-frame sequences with V and J called. Some clones fail to appear in such tables; in the studies checked, an unresolved V gene covers under half of the shortfall, and the cause of the remainder is unknown. Clonal size and the V and J genes are those of that table, whereas D and trimming came from the DNA. In this sample the table shows approximately 40,000 clones, around 75% of which occur a single time. The ten biggest clones cover 8% to 9.5% of the sample.

During colonoscopy, one to two pinch biopsies were obtained from the rectum for research. Ulcerative colitis patients had received no immunosuppressive medication before the diagnostic colonoscopy. Rectal biopsies were digested with proteinase K before DNA isolation. The Wizard kit (Promega) was used to extract genomic DNA from blood and intestinal samples. The sample taken for sequencing was gut tissue. The TCR comes from a boy younger than 18 with severe ulcerative colitis. The V gene is TRBV5-4 and the J gene is TRBJ2-5, and TRBD1 matches 12 of the central bases. The CDR3 is CASSHLGQGAQTQYF. The DNA sequence is given as TGTGCCAGCAGCCATTTGGGACAGGGGGCACAGACCCAGTACTTC.